These 7 T cell receptor beta chains were all obtained from the same sample, sequenced in a study of shared clonotypes between healthy human individuals. Terminally differentiated effector memory CD45RA+ cells were excluded from the naive CD8 cells, which were CD45RO-negative and positively selected for CCR7. The table came from immunoSEQ multiplex PCR; TCRdb's copy has only in-frame clones and leaves some out. The sample lists more than 2 million clones, about 95% occurring once. Sequencing input: naive CD8+ T cells sorted from blood. These receptors came from a man younger than 30 in good health.

The V and J genes are TRBV4-3 and TRBJ1-1, with 7 bases identical to TRBD1. This CDR3 region has 14 residues. Germline lookup yields CDR1 LGHNA and CDR2 YSLEER. V was pared by 0 bases and J by 6 bases, with 4 bases of the junction left unmatched. Here the CDR3 reads CASSQDLRGPEAFF. The CDR3 DNA reads TGCGCCAGCAGCCAAGATCTAAGGGGGCCTGAAGCTTTCTTT.

The V gene is TRBV5-5, the J gene TRBJ2-7, with TRBD1 matching 8 bases. Germline-derived CDR1 and CDR2 are SGHKS and YYEKEE (reference sequence). With V trimmed by 4 bases and J by 4 bases, 4 bases remained unmatched. The CDR3 totals 13 residues. The CDR3 protein is CASSPQGEYEQYF. In nucleotides, the CDR3 is TGTGCCAGCAGCCCACAGGGGGAGTACGAGCAGTACTTC.

The genes are TRBV30 and TRBJ2-1; 7 positions match TRBD1. Trimming took 5 bases from V and 6 from J; bases not matched to a gene: 4. Germline assignment: CDR1 GTSNPN and CDR2 SVGIG (reference sequence). The CDR3 extends over 12 amino acids. The CDR3 sequence is CAWAGDSNEQFF. DNA for the CDR3: TGTGCCTGGGCTGGGGACAGCAATGAGCAGTTCTTC.

This clone was counted a single time. This chain uses TRBV7-9 with TRBJ2-1; 7 bases agree with TRBD2. V lost 5 bases, J lost 6 bases, and 4 bases stayed unmatched. The germline CDR1 and CDR2 sequences are SEHNR and FQNEAQ (reference sequence). The CDR3 is 13 amino acids. As DNA, the CDR3 is TGTGCCAGCAGCCGAGCTAGCGGCAATGAGCAGTTCTTC. Translation gives CASSRASGNEQFF.

V gene TRBV4-3 combines with J gene TRBJ2-1; 9 bases are shared with TRBD2. The CDR3 is made up of 17 amino acids. V dropped 0 bases and J dropped 5; count of bases not matched to a gene: 8. From germline, CDR1 is LGHNA and CDR2 YSLEER. In DNA form, the CDR3 reads TGCGCCAGCAGCCAAGAGGTAGCGGGAGCGGCCCACAATGAGCAGTTCTTC. It translates to CASSQEVAGAAHNEQFF.

The chain's CDR3 is CASAEGRGGELFF. The CDR3 coding sequence is TGCGCCAGCGCCGAGGGGAGGGGCGGGGAGCTGTTTTTT. The V and J genes are TRBV10-2 and TRBJ2-2; TRBD2 matches 7 bases. Germline V gene sequence: CDR1 WSHSY, CDR2 SAAADI. Trimming cost V 8 bases and J 7 bases; bases outside gene matches: 7. This CDR3 spans 13 amino acids.

The chain uses TRBV15 and TRBJ2-7; possibly TRBD2 for D (5 bases). Germline V CDR1 and CDR2: LNHNV, YYDKDF (reference sequence). The CDR3 has 17 residues. V was clipped by 0 bases and J by 2 bases, with 17 bases between them. The CDR3 DNA follows: TGTGCCACCAGCAGAGATTGGACTGTGGGCTGGACCTACGAGCAGTACTTC. It encodes CATSRDWTVGWTYEQYF.